This TCR beta chain was retrieved from a study of chemoradiotherapy in HPV16-positive cancers. Across the study: Candidate HPV-specific T-cell clones and common TCR motifs came from functional assays in two HPV16-positive patients.

With 6 bases clipped from V and 6 bases from J, the junction kept 12 bases outside the gene matches. There are 15 residues in the CDR3. CDR1 is ENHRY, CDR2 SYGVKD, per germline. The table came from immunoSEQ multiplex PCR; TCRdb's copy has only in-frame clones and leaves some out. The sample holds 5,100 or so clones, roughly three quarters seen once. Study-wide results and caveats: The functional HPV-specific definition rests on just a couple of HPV16-positive patients.

To note about this clone: What it recognizes is unknown.

This rearrangement joins TRBV10-3 to TRBJ1-1; TRBD1 matches 8 bases. The sample was tumor tissue, taken from a patient who underwent chemoradiotherapy. The clonotype originates from a human donor with HPV-associated anogenital cancer. The CDR3 reads CAISTRGLSSPEAFF. CDR3 in DNA: TGTGCCATCAGCACCAGGGGGCTATCGTCCCCTGAAGCTTTCTTT.